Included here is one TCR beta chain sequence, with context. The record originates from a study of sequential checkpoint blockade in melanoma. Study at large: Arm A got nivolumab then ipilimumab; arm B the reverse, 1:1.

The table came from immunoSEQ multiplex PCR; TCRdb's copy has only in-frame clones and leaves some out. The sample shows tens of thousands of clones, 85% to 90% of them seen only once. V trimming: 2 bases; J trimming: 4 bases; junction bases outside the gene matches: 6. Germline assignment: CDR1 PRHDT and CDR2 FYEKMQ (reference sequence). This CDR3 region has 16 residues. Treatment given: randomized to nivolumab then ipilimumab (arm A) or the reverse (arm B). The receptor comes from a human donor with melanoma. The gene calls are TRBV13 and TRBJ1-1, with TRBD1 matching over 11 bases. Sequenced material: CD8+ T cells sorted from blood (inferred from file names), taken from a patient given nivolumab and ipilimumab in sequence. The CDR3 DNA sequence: TGTGCCAGCAGCTTAACCCCCGGACAGGGGGCCACTGAAGCTTTCTTT. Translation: CASSLTPGQGATEAFF.